Presented here are 18 T cell receptor beta chains from one specimen sequenced in a study of control samples from healthy donors and cancer patients. TCRdb's table, derived via immunoSEQ multiplex PCR, lists solely in-frame clones and lacks some. The table lists 95,000 to 150,000 clones, roughly 87% of them singletons. The sequenced sample was blood. These receptors were collected from a man aged 18 to 35 in good health.

The gene calls are TRBV5-6 and TRBJ2-5; 7 bases match TRBD1. Germline trimming cut 4 bases from V and 4 bases from J; bases unmatched to any gene: 7. This CDR3 is 14 amino acids long. The V gene's germline CDR1 is SGHDT and CDR2 YYEEEE. CDR3 protein: CASSPAGTAETQYF. The CDR3 nucleotides read TGTGCCAGCAGCCCCGCAGGGACAGCAGAGACCCAGTACTTC.

CDR3 DNA: TGTGCCAGCTCACCAGGGACTAGAGGTCACGAGCAGTACTTC. This encodes CASSPGTRGHEQYF. The V and J genes are TRBV18 and TRBJ2-7; 8 bases agree with TRBD2. Germline V gene sequence: CDR1 KGHSH, CDR2 LQKENI. V trimming: 2 bases; J trimming: 5 bases; junction bases outside the gene matches: 5. The CDR3 has 14 amino acids.

V gene TRBV3-1 (or the pseudogene TRBV3-2) combines with J gene TRBJ1-1; D unclear. Trimming removed 0 bases from V and 3 bases from J, with 11 bases in between. This CDR3 is built from 15 residues. Looked up from germline, CDR1 is LGHDT and CDR2 is YNNKEL (reference sequence). The CDR3 spells CASSQDLGPYTEAFF. The CDR3 coding sequence is TGTGCCAGCAGCCAAGACCTCGGCCCCTACACTGAAGCTTTCTTT.

This clone came up once. The chain uses TRBV7-9 and TRBJ2-3; TRBD1 or TRBD2 may be the D gene (6 bases each). The CDR3 loop spans 19 amino acids. Trimming left V 5 bases short and J 0 bases short, with 24 bases between. The germline gives CDR1 SEHNR, CDR2 FQNEAQ (reference sequence). CDR3 residues: CASSPSDAGTDSSTDTQYF. CDR3 sequence (DNA): TGTGCCAGCAGCCCGTCCGATGCGGGGACGGACAGTAGCACAGATACGCAGTATTTT.

This rearrangement joins TRBV7-6 to TRBJ2-1; maybe TRBD2 (5 bases). Germline CDR1 is SGHVS and CDR2 is FNYEAQ. With 4 bases removed from V and 2 bases from J, the gap between germline ends came to 12 bases. CDR3 length equals 15 residues. CDR3 coding DNA: TGTGCCAGCAGCTGGCTAGCACAAACCTACAATGAGCAGTTCTTC. Its protein product is CASSWLAQTYNEQFF.

The rearrangement links TRBV10-2 to TRBJ2-3, with D maybe TRBD2 (6 bases). This CDR3 has 16 residues. V was cut by 8 bases and J by 0 bases, with 18 bases left in between. Germline-derived CDR1 and CDR2 are WSHSY and SAAADI. The CDR3 sequence: CASRERGGPSTDTQYF. The CDR3 DNA sequence: TGCGCCAGCCGGGAGAGGGGCGGGCCCAGCACAGATACGCAGTATTTT.

As regards this clone: The sample holds other DNA sequences that translate to the same CDR3. The genes are TRBV3-1 (or the pseudogene TRBV3-2) and TRBJ2-3; D is uncertain. Germline loops: CDR1 LGHDT, CDR2 YNNKEL (reference sequence). This CDR3 region has 13 residues. Trimming cost V 6 bases and J 2 bases, with 9 bases left between them. The CDR3 loop reads CASSPTVTDTQYF. In nucleotides, the CDR3 is TGTGCCAGCAGTCCCACCGTCACAGATACGCAGTATTTT.

The chain couples TRBV27 to TRBJ1-2; 10 positions match TRBD1. Per germline, CDR1 MNHEY and CDR2 SMNVEV (reference sequence). J was trimmed by 0 bases and V by 3 bases; bases with no gene match: 10. The CDR3 is 18 amino acids. The CDR3 region is CASSFVLWGQGTNYGYTF. The CDR3 bases are TGTGCCAGCAGTTTCGTTCTTTGGGGACAGGGGACTAACTATGGCTACACCTTC.

This clone was counted many times. The chain couples TRBV28 to TRBJ2-1, with TRBD2 matching 9 bases. The CDR3 contains 15 residues. Germline V gene lookup returns CDR1 MDHEN and CDR2 SYDVKM. J was trimmed by 10 bases and V by 3 bases; bases with no gene match: 10. The CDR3 protein is CASSFLRTSELEQFF. The CDR3 DNA reads TGTGCCAGCAGTTTTCTTCGGACTAGCGAATTGGAGCAGTTCTTC.

This clone was seen once. The V call is TRBV30, the J call TRBJ2-7; D unclear. Germline V gene data show CDR1 as GTSNPN and CDR2 as SVGIG (reference sequence). CDR3 size: 15 residues. The ends were cut back, 0 bases at V and 6 bases at J, with 18 bases in the middle. The CDR3 DNA reads as TGTGCCTGGAGTGTACCTGTATTAGGGCAGCGCGAGCAGTACTTC. This sequence encodes CAWSVPVLGQREQYF.

This chain connects TRBV29-1 to TRBJ2-4, with D tentatively TRBD1 (7 bases). V lost 5 bases and J 6 bases, leaving 11 bases between the germline ends. The CDR3 is 12 amino acids. Germline V gene data show CDR1 as SQVTM and CDR2 as ANQGSEA. CDR3 amino acids: CSVTGEANIQYF. The CDR3 bases are TGCAGCGTTACAGGGGAGGCAAACATTCAGTACTTC.

The count of this clone is one. The chain is built from TRBV5-4 and TRBJ1-6; D uncertain. The CDR3 runs to 14 residues. The ends were cut back, 5 bases at V and 10 bases at J, with 16 bases in the middle. The V gene's germline CDR1 is SGHNT and CDR2 YYREEE (reference sequence). The CDR3 spells CASRRESPNSPLHF. The CDR3 DNA is TGTGCCAGCAGAAGGGAGTCTCCTAACTCACCCCTCCACTTT.

J is TRBJ1-4 and V is TRBV3-1 (or the pseudogene TRBV3-2), with D maybe TRBD1 (6 bases). With 9 bases removed from V and 0 bases from J, the gap between germline ends came to 14 bases. CDR3 length: 15 residues. Germline V gene lookup returns CDR1 LGHDT and CDR2 YNNKEL (reference sequence). CDR3 DNA: TGTGCCAGTGGACAGCGAAGTGCAACTAATGAAAAACTGTTTTTT. It is translated as CASGQRSATNEKLFF.

This clone was seen only once. CDR3 coding DNA: TGTGCCAGCAGCTTAGCGTCGACGGGGGCCTACGAGCAGTACTTC. Translated, it gives CASSLASTGAYEQYF. The V and J genes are TRBV7-2 and TRBJ2-7; possible D gene TRBD2, 6 bases. V was clipped by 0 bases and J by 2 bases, with 11 bases between them. There are 15 residues in the CDR3. The V gene's germline CDR1 is SGHTA and CDR2 FQGNSA.

The genes are TRBV7-9 and TRBJ2-2; possibly TRBD2 for D (6 bases). Germline V CDR1 and CDR2: SEHNR, FQNEAQ (reference sequence). This CDR3 comprises 15 residues. V lost 5 bases and J 5 bases, leaving 15 bases between the germline ends. CDR3 DNA: TGTGCCAGCAGCCAATGGGCGGGACTGACCGGGGAGCTGTTTTTT. This translates into CASSQWAGLTGELFF.

This rearrangement joins TRBV6-5 to TRBJ2-7; a possible D gene is TRBD2 (6 bases). The CDR3 is 15 residues long. Germline loops: CDR1 MNHEY, CDR2 SVGAGI. V shed 6 bases and J shed 7 bases, with 22 bases lying between them. The CDR3 sequence is CASSTSGTPSGEQYF. The CDR3 DNA sequence: TGTGCCAGCAGCACGTCCGGGACTCCCTCCGGAGAGCAGTACTTC.

For this clone: The sample holds other DNA sequences that translate to the same CDR3. The chain joins TRBV5-1 to TRBJ2-7, with D perhaps TRBD2 (7 bases). The ends were cut back, 0 bases at V and 1 base at J, with 11 bases in the middle. Per the germline V gene, CDR1 is SGHRS and CDR2 is YFSETQ. The CDR3 contains 15 residues. The CDR3 sequence is CASSLDGGASYEQYF. In nucleotides, the CDR3 is TGCGCCAGCAGCTTGGATGGGGGGGCTTCCTACGAGCAGTACTTC.

Only one count was recorded for this clone. V gene TRBV15 combines with J gene TRBJ2-7; TRBD1 matches at 8 bases. Germline V gene lookup returns CDR1 LNHNV and CDR2 YYDKDF (reference sequence). This CDR3 has 15 residues. V trimming: 5 bases; J trimming: 4 bases; junction bases outside the gene matches: 10. Written as DNA, the CDR3 is TGTGCCACCAGCGGACCTGGACAGGGTGTATACGAGCAGTACTTC. Its translation: CATSGPGQGVYEQYF.